This T cell receptor beta chain originates from a study of T cell repertoires in cytomegalovirus infection. For the study at large: An indication of both CMV infection and matching HLA type came from public TCR beta signatures. Broader study findings: Dominant in the ex vivo response were TCR beta clonotypes restricted by HLA-C and specific for CMV. Cumulated frequencies of public TCR beta families served to identify carriers of CMV plus the relevant HLA.

TCRdb analysed the reads with MiXCR anew, one entry per CDR3 protein. This sample carries a few hundred thousand distinct CDR3 sequences, approximately 13% of them seen once, and the ten largest clones take about 8.7%. This clonotype was picked up a small number of times. The antigen remains undetermined. Trimming removed 2 bases at V and 4 bases at J, with 9 bases between. The CDR3 runs to 13 residues. Per germline, CDR1 SGHRS and CDR2 YFSETQ. This sequence originates from a human donor in good health (CMV status not recorded). Some clones in this sample may be carry-over from other donors' samples. This rearrangement joins TRBV5-1 to TRBJ1-1; possibly TRBD1 for D (6 bases). The sequenced material came from PBMCs. The CDR3 nucleotides are TGCGCCAGCAGCTTTACAGGGTTCACTGAAGCTTTCTTT. As protein: CASSFTGFTEAFF.